These 5 T cell receptor beta chains were all obtained from the same sample, sequenced in a study of blood T cell repertoires in COVID-19. Produced via immunoSEQ multiplex PCR; TCRdb's table is partial and in-frame only. This table has just over 300,000 clones, around 91% appearing once. Sequencing was performed on PBMCs or T cells enriched from blood (not recorded which). The receptors derive from a woman aged 18-35 years with acute COVID-19.

The CDR3, as DNA: TGTGCCAGCAGCTTCCCCGGTTTCCGGGAGGGGACCTACCTCCCAGATACGCAGTATTTT. Translation gives CASSFPGFREGTYLPDTQYF. V and J are TRBV7-6 and TRBJ2-3, with TRBD2 identical over 8 bases. V trimming: 3 bases; J trimming: 4 bases; junction bases outside the gene matches: 21. Germline CDR1 and CDR2: SGHVS and FNYEAQ. CDR3 length: 20 amino acids. The entire variable domain, with the rest obtained from reference TRBV7-6 and TRBJ2-3, is as follows: GAGVSQSPRYKVTKRGQDVALRCDPISGHVSLYWYRQALGQGPEFLTYFNYEAQQDKSGLPNDRFSAERPEGSISTLTIQRTEQRDSAMYRCASSFPGFREGTYLPDTQYFGPGTRLTVL.

The chain employs TRBV28 and TRBJ2-3; perhaps TRBD2 as D (6 bases). The V gene's germline CDR1 is MDHEN and CDR2 SYDVKM. V lost 3 bases, J lost 0 bases, and 19 bases lay in between. This CDR3 is built from 18 residues. CDR3 DNA: TGTGCCAGCAGTTTTTCGGGAGCGAGCCTGTCTAGCACAGATACGCAGTATTTT. It is translated as CASSFSGASLSSTDTQYF.

The chain has TRBV27 and TRBJ1-6, with 11 bases fitting TRBD1. This CDR3 contains 13 residues. V was clipped by 10 bases and J by 7 bases; unmatched bases: 3. The germline V gene has CDR1 MNHEY and CDR2 SMNVEV (reference sequence). Written as DNA, the CDR3 is TGTGCCACCAGGACAGGGGGCAATTCACCCCTCCACTTT. Its protein is CATRTGGNSPLHF.

The chain couples TRBV2 to TRBJ1-1, with D maybe TRBD1 (5 bases). The CDR3 sequence is 13 residues long. V lost 7 bases and J lost 8, with 17 bases in between. Germline V gene data show CDR1 as SNHLY and CDR2 as FYNNEI. CDR3 DNA sequence: TGTGCCAGCACCGCACAAGGGGTTAACGAAGCTTTCTTT. Amino acids: CASTAQGVNEAFF.

The J gene is TRBJ2-1, the V gene TRBV10-3; 14 bases align to TRBD2. Germline V gene lookup returns CDR1 ENHRY and CDR2 SYGVKD. The J segment lost 3 bases and the V segment lost 10 bases, leaving 8 bases of the junction unmatched. The CDR3 has 16 residues. The DNA of the CDR3 is TGTGCCACCACCGGGACTAGCGGGAGAGGCTACAATGAGCAGTTCTTC. This gives the protein CATTGTSGRGYNEQFF.